Listed below are T cell receptor beta chains from one sample, sequenced in a study of cytomegalovirus exposure and HLA in healthy donors. Some clones are missing from TCRdb's copy, which holds only in-frame ones; the method was immunoSEQ multiplex PCR. Found here are around 140,000 clones, roughly 78% of them singletons; the top ten hold roughly 3.1%. Sequenced input: PBMCs. The receptors originated from a man in his late teens or twenties in good health and CMV-seropositive. The CDR3 runs from the conserved cysteine through the conserved F or W. The order of the fields is V gene, J gene, clone size, D gene, CDR3 DNA, CDR3 protein. A D gene is named only where the DNA matches it firmly. Not all rows give a size; the values are once, few, many and, for expanded clones, a class.

TRBV5-1	TRBJ1-1	NA	NA	TGCGCCAGCAGCGAGGGGAACACTGAAGCTTTCTTT	CASSEGNTEAFF
TRBV6-1	TRBJ2-5	NA	TRBD2	TGTGCCAGCAGCTGGGGGCTAGCGGGAAGAGAGACCCAGTACTTC	CASSWGLAGRETQYF
TRBV9	TRBJ2-4	once	TRBD2	TGTGCCAGCAGCCAACTCGGGGTAGCGGGAGGGAACATTCAGTACTTC	CASSQLGVAGGNIQYF
TRBV27	TRBJ2-7	once	NA	TGTGCCAGCAGAGAAACCAGGGCCTCCTACGAGCAGTACTTC	CASRETRASYEQYF
TRBV6-1	TRBJ1-4	NA	NA	TGTGCCAGCAGCCCCAACAGGTTAACTAATGAAAAACTGTTTTTT	CASSPNRLTNEKLFF
TRBV5-4	TRBJ1-2	NA	TRBD1	TGTGCCAGCAGCTTGGAGGCAGGGGGCGGCTACACCTTC	CASSLEAGGGYTF
TRBV25-1	TRBJ1-2	NA	NA	TGTGCCAGCAGTGAATTGGGAGGGAACTATGGCTACACCTTC	CASSELGGNYGYTF
TRBV10-3	TRBJ1-5	once	TRBD1	TGTGCCATCAGTGAAACAGGGGATAATCAGCCCCAGCATTTT	CAISETGDNQPQHF
TRBV19	TRBJ2-1	NA	TRBD2	TGTGCCACCGGACTAGCGGGAGGGAACTACAATGAGCAGTTCTTC	CATGLAGGNYNEQFF
TRBV6-5	TRBJ1-2	NA	TRBD1	TGTGCCAGCAGTTACTCGAGCCAGGGGGCTGGCTATGGCTACACCTTC	CASSYSSQGAGYGYTF
TRBV2	TRBJ2-5	NA	TRBD1	TGTGCCAGCAGTTCCGGGACAGTCGAAGAGACCCAGTACTTC	CASSSGTVEETQYF
TRBV6-1	TRBJ1-4	few	TRBD1	TGTGCCAGCACGGGGACAGGCCCTTTTGAAAAACTGTTTTTT	CASTGTGPFEKLFF
TRBV5-6	TRBJ2-5	NA	TRBD2	TGTGCCAGCAGCTTGTGGGCTAGCGGGAGGGGGGAGACCCAGTACTTC	CASSLWASGRGETQYF
TRBV5-4	TRBJ2-2	once	NA	TGTGCCAGCAGCCCGTCCATGGGGCAGGGAAGAACCGGGGAGCTGTTTTTT	CASSPSMGQGRTGELFF
TRBV6-5	TRBJ2-2	NA	TRBD1	TGTGCCAGCAGAATAACAGGGGGCACCGGGGAGCTGTTTTTT	CASRITGGTGELFF
TRBV28	TRBJ2-1	NA	TRBD2	TGTGCCAGCAGTTCCAGACTAGCGGGAGGGCCGGGCCCCCTCAATGAGCAGTTCTTC	CASSSRLAGGPGPLNEQFF
TRBV28	TRBJ1-1	NA	NA	TGTGCCAGCAGTAGACCCGGGACAAAACGGACTGAAGCTTTCTTT	CASSRPGTKRTEAFF
TRBV20-1	TRBJ2-5	NA	NA	TGCAGTGCTTATCAAGAGACCCAGTACTTC	CSAYQETQYF
TRBV6-5	TRBJ2-1	NA	NA	TGTGCCAGCAGGGTAACAGGGATCTCCTACAATGAGCAGTTCTTC	CASRVTGISYNEQFF
TRBV5-4	TRBJ2-1	NA	NA	TGTGCCAGCAGCTTAAAAGGAGCCGGGGAGCAGTTCTTC	CASSLKGAGEQFF
TRBV5-6	TRBJ2-3	NA	NA	TGTGCCAGCAGCTTGTTGAGGGCCACAGATACGCAGTATTTT	CASSLLRATDTQYF
TRBV18	TRBJ1-5	NA	TRBD1	TGTGCCAGCTCTCCCGGGACAGCATTAATTAGCAATCAGCCCCAGCATTTT	CASSPGTALISNQPQHF
TRBV7-9	TRBJ2-5	NA	NA	TGTGCCAGCAGCCTCTCCCAGGGGTTACGAGAGACCCAGTACTTC	CASSLSQGLRETQYF
TRBV6-1	TRBJ1-1	NA	NA	TGTGCCAGCATGGGGCAGGGAAGGACTGAAGCTTTCTTT	CASMGQGRTEAFF
TRBV27	TRBJ1-1	once	NA	TGTGCCAGCAGTATGGGGTCTGACAGCACTGAAGCTTTCTTT	CASSMGSDSTEAFF
TRBV19	TRBJ2-7	NA	NA	TGTGCCAGTAGTACAGGGCCCTACGAGCAGTACTTC	CASSTGPYEQYF
TRBV5-1	TRBJ2-3	NA	TRBD1	TGCGCCAGCAGCGGGGGACAGGGCCCTGGGACAGATACGCAGTATTTT	CASSGGQGPGTDTQYF
TRBV19	TRBJ1-1	NA	NA	TGTGCCAGTAGAGCTTTAGGGGACACTGAAGCTTTCTTT	CASRALGDTEAFF
TRBV5-5	TRBJ2-7	NA	TRBD1	TGTGCCAGCAGCTCGACAGGGTCCGCCATTTACGAGCAGTACTTC	CASSSTGSAIYEQYF
TRBV27	TRBJ1-5	NA	TRBD1	TGTGCCAGCAGTTCCAACCGGGACAGTAGTAGGAAGCCCCAGCATTTT	CASSSNRDSSRKPQHF
TRBV7-8	TRBJ1-1	NA	TRBD1	TGTGCCAGCAGCAAGACAGGGGGCGGAACTGAAGCTTTCTTT	CASSKTGGGTEAFF
TRBV19	TRBJ2-1	NA	NA	TGTGCCAGTAGTCCCCCGACCGGGTCCTACAATGAGCAGTTCTTC	CASSPPTGSYNEQFF
TRBV27	TRBJ1-5	NA	NA	TGTGCCAGCAGTTTTTTTGTAAATCAGCCCCAGCATTTT	CASSFFVNQPQHF
TRBV19	TRBJ2-6	NA	TRBD1	TGTGCCAGTAGTATAGGCACAGGGGCCAACGTCCCGACTTTC	CASSIGTGANVPTF
TRBV19	TRBJ1-4	NA	NA	TGTGCCAGTAGTTCTCTCCCCAGGGCTGAAAAACTGTTTTTT	CASSSLPRAEKLFF
TRBV11-2	TRBJ1-5	NA	TRBD1	TGTGCCAGCAGCTTGTTCGGAGGGGGCGGTCAGCCCCAGCATTTT	CASSLFGGGGQPQHF
TRBV27	TRBJ2-1	NA	TRBD2	TGTGCCAGCATCGGACTAGCGGGACCGAATCTGGGAGAGCAGTTCTTC	CASIGLAGPNLGEQFF
TRBV11-3	TRBJ2-3	NA	NA	TGTGCCAGCAGCTTACAAGATACGCAGTATTTT	CASSLQDTQYF
TRBV6-5	TRBJ2-3	NA	NA	TGTGCCAGCAGTTACCCCGCCGGGGGAAGCGCAGATACGCAGTATTTT	CASSYPAGGSADTQYF
TRBV27	TRBJ1-1	NA	NA	TGTGCCAGCAAACCAGGGATGAACACTGAAGCTTTCTTT	CASKPGMNTEAFF
TRBV27	TRBJ2-3	NA	TRBD2	TGTGCCAGCAGTTTTATTGGGCGGGGGTCAGATACGCAGTATTTT	CASSFIGRGSDTQYF
TRBV2	TRBJ2-2	NA	TRBD1	TGTGCCAGCAGTCCACAGGGGGCTTTCGCCGGGGAGCTGTTTTTT	CASSPQGAFAGELFF
TRBV30	TRBJ1-1	NA	TRBD1	TGTGCCTGGAGTGGAGGACAGGGGGAAGGTATAGCTTTCTTT	CAWSGGQGEGIAFF
TRBV18	TRBJ1-2	NA	NA	TGTGCCAGCTCACCAGGGGTAACAGGGCGCTATGGCTACACCTTC	CASSPGVTGRYGYTF
TRBV6-5	TRBJ1-2	NA	TRBD1	TGTGCCAGCAGTGCGACAGGGTTATACTATGGCTACACCTTC	CASSATGLYYGYTF
TRBV29-1	TRBJ1-3	NA	NA	TGCAGCGTCCCAATCGGAAACACCATATATTTT	CSVPIGNTIYF
TRBV9	TRBJ2-5	NA	TRBD1	TGTGCCAGCGCTGAATGGGACAGCCAAGAGACCCAGTACTTC	CASAEWDSQETQYF
TRBV5-1	TRBJ1-6	NA	NA	TGCGCCAGCAGCCAAGGGATCGGGAATTCACCTCTCCACTTT	CASSQGIGNSPLHF
TRBV6-5	TRBJ1-3	NA	NA	TGTGCCAGCAGACGGGGGGACTCTGGAAACACCATATATTTT	CASRRGDSGNTIYF
TRBV14	TRBJ2-1	NA	NA	TGTGCCAGCAGCCAAGGTCCGGGGTCCTACCCGAACAATGAGCAGTTCTTC	CASSQGPGSYPNNEQFF
TRBV6-6	TRBJ2-7	NA	NA	TGTGCCAGCAGTTACTCTGATTCGGTCTACGAGCAGTACTTC	CASSYSDSVYEQYF
TRBV28	TRBJ1-1	few	NA	TGTGCCACCCGGGAGACGGAAGCTTTCTTT	CATRETEAFF
TRBV28	TRBJ1-1	NA	NA	TGTGCCAGCAGGTACAGCCAGAACACTGAAGCTTTCTTT	CASRYSQNTEAFF
TRBV5-1	TRBJ2-7	few	NA	TGCGCCAGCAGCTTGCATACAGCCTACGAGCAGTACTTC	CASSLHTAYEQYF
TRBV6-1	TRBJ1-2	NA	NA	TGTGCCAGCAGTGGATTCGGACAGACGTATTATGGCTACACCTTC	CASSGFGQTYYGYTF